This entry concerns a single T cell receptor (beta chain). The authors' processing: Amplifying reference gene primers gave estimates of nucleated cell counts. Only in-frame clones appear in the TCRdb table, and some are missing; sequencing was by immunoSEQ multiplex PCR. V, J and clone size are those of that table, while D and trimming were read from the DNA. The sample has fewer than 400,000 clones, more than 85% seen once. These data are taken from a study of blood T cell repertoires in COVID-19. Study at large: Sources were T cells, B-cell-depleted T cells, or PBMCs; the material itself was cDNA or gDNA.

Those who participated ranged in age from roughly 18 to 90 years and resided in about two dozen US areas. Before being deemed recovered, Cohort 3 donors had two negative PCRs, clearance, or symptom resolution. Per germline, CDR1 SGHNT and CDR2 YENEEA. Trimming removed 5 bases from V and 2 bases from J, with 12 bases in between. The length of the CDR3 is 14 residues. This chain uses TRBV11-3 with TRBJ1-1, with D possibly matching TRBD1 (6 bases). The sequencing sample was made of PBMCs or T cells enriched from blood (not recorded which). This receptor was identified in a woman in her twenties or thirties who had recovered from COVID-19. CDR3 amino acids: CASSAGTKNTEAFF. The DNA of the CDR3 is TGTGCCAGCAGCGCCGGGACAAAAAACACTGAAGCTTTCTTT.